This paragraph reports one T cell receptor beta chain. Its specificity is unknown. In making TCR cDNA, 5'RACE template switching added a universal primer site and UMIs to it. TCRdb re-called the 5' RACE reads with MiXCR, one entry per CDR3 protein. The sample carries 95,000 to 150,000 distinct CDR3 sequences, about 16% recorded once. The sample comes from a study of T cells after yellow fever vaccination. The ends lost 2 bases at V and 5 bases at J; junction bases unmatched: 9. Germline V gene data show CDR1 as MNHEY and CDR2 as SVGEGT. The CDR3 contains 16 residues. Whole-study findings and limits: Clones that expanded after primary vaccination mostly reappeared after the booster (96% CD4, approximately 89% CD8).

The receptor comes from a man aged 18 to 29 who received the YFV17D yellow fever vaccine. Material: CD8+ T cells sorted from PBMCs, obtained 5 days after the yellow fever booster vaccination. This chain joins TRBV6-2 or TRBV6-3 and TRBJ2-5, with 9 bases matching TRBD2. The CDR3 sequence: CASSYTSGGTQETQYF. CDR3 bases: TGTGCCAGCAGTTACACCAGCGGGGGGACCCAGGAGACCCAGTACTTC.